The 5 T cell receptor beta chains presented below share a single source sample, sequenced in a study of blood T cell repertoires in COVID-19. Repertoires were generated with immunoSEQ multiplex PCR, while TCRdb's copy carries only in-frame clones and drops some. The sample lists just under 350,000 clones, 87% occurring once. Sample: peripheral blood. The receptors here all came from a woman aged 45 to 65 with COVID-19, enrolled during active disease.

The chain recombines TRBV12-3 or TRBV12-4 with TRBJ2-7; tentative D call: TRBD2 (5 bases). CDR3 length equals 13 residues. The V and J ends lost 5 bases and 3 bases respectively, with 11 bases between them. The CDR3 sequence: CASSPTGIYEQYF. The CDR3 DNA reads TGTGCCAGCAGTCCGACGGGGATCTACGAGCAGTACTTC.

The chain links TRBV19 to TRBJ2-1; 10 bases agree with TRBD2. The CDR3 spans 15 residues. V trimming: 0 bases; J trimming: 4 bases; junction bases outside the gene matches: 0. Germline loops: CDR1 LNHDA, CDR2 SQIVND (reference sequence). Written as DNA, the CDR3 is TGTGCCAGTAGTATAGAACTAGCGGGATACAATGAGCAGTTCTTC. Translated, it gives CASSIELAGYNEQFF.

The chain links TRBV4-1 to TRBJ2-2; 10 positions match TRBD2. Germline trimming cut 6 bases from V and 3 bases from J; bases unmatched to any gene: 10. The CDR3 has 17 amino acids. Germline V gives CDR1 MGHRA, CDR2 YSYEKL. CDR3 protein: CASSQLLAGAYTGELFF. DNA of the CDR3: TGCGCCAGCAGTCAACTTCTAGCGGGAGCTTACACCGGGGAGCTGTTTTTT.

The chain uses TRBV10-1 and TRBJ2-3; D may be TRBD1 (6 bases). The germline V and J ends were trimmed by 7 bases and 0 bases, with 11 bases remaining between them. Germline CDR1 is WNHNN and CDR2 is SYGVQD (reference sequence). The CDR3 extends over 14 amino acids. The CDR3 DNA reads as TGCGCCAGCAAGGGGGAGATTAGCACAGATACGCAGTATTTT. It translates to CASKGEISTDTQYF.

The rearrangement joins TRBV7-2 to TRBJ1-3; 7 bases match TRBD1. The germline gives CDR1 SGHTA, CDR2 FQGNSA. With V trimmed by 2 bases and J by 0 bases, 4 bases remained unmatched. The CDR3 covers 16 residues. CDR3 bases: TGTGCCAGCAGCTTATTACAGGGGACCTCTGGAAACACCATATATTTT. It encodes CASSLLQGTSGNTIYF.